This is a list of T cell receptor beta chains from one sample in a study of shared T cell receptors in the human thymus. Repertoires were generated with immunoSEQ multiplex PCR, while TCRdb's copy carries only in-frame clones and drops some. The sample lists about 400,000 clones, 95% seen once, with approximately 0.02% in the top ten. The material sequenced was thymocytes. Receptors originate from a human donor. The CDR3 runs from the conserved cysteine through the conserved F or W. Fields, in order: D gene, clone size, V gene, J gene, CDR3 protein, CDR3 DNA. D genes are given only for firm matches. Clone size is given for some rows only: seen once, a few or many times, or a class if the clone is expanded.

TRBD1	.	TRBV27	TRBJ2-7	CASSVDRGSYEQYF	TGTGCCAGCAGTGTCGACAGGGGCTCCTACGAGCAGTACTTC
.	.	TRBV4-1	TRBJ2-1	CASSQITRLLYNEQFF	TGCGCCAGCAGCCAGATTACTAGGCTCTTATACAATGAGCAGTTCTTC
.	.	TRBV18	TRBJ1-3	CASSPPARRSGNTIYF	TGTGCCAGCTCACCACCGGCCCGCCGCTCTGGAAACACCATATATTTT
.	.	TRBV28	TRBJ2-1	CASRRLQSRYNEQFF	TGTGCCAGCAGACGCCTCCAAAGCCGTTACAATGAGCAGTTCTTC
.	.	TRBV28	TRBJ2-3	CASEGPASDTQYF	TGTGCCAGCGAGGGTCCAGCATCAGATACGCAGTATTTT
.	.	TRBV30	TRBJ2-7	CAWSVRGYEQYF	TGTGCCTGGAGTGTACGGGGGTACGAGCAGTACTTC
.	.	TRBV7-8	TRBJ1-2	CASSLVDDYGYTF	TGTGCCAGCAGCTTAGTGGACGACTATGGCTACACCTTC
.	.	TRBV19	TRBJ2-1	CASSVGLLPNEQFF	TGTGCCAGTAGTGTTGGACTCCTCCCCAATGAGCAGTTCTTC
.	.	TRBV27	TRBJ2-3	CASSTLLRTDQRDTQYF	TGTGCCAGCAGTACGCTACTTCGGACGGACCAACGAGATACGCAGTATTTT
.	once	TRBV15	TRBJ1-5	CATNVRVVNQPQHF	TGTGCCACCAACGTCAGGGTAGTGAATCAGCCCCAGCATTTT
.	.	TRBV19	TRBJ1-3	CASNSRSGPKWDSGNTIYF	TGTGCCAGTAACAGTCGTTCAGGACCAAAATGGGACTCTGGAAACACCATATATTTT
TRBD2	.	TRBV7-2	TRBJ2-5	CASSTEREYETQYF	TGTGCCAGCAGTACTGAGCGGGAGTACGAGACCCAGTACTTC
.	once	TRBV11-2	TRBJ2-4	CASSPLLEGKNIQYF	TGTGCCAGCAGCCCCCTGTTAGAAGGGAAAAACATTCAGTACTTC
.	.	TRBV10-3	TRBJ2-1	CAISTLYEQFF	TGTGCCATCAGCACTCTTTATGAGCAGTTCTTC
.	.	TRBV5-4	TRBJ2-5	CASSLVPLLGRETQYF	TGTGCCAGCAGCTTGGTCCCTCTACTAGGTCGGGAGACCCAGTACTTC
TRBD2	.	TRBV5-1	TRBJ2-3	CASSLGVVTSGSPTDTQYF	TGCGCCAGCAGCTTGGGGGTTGTGACTAGCGGGAGCCCCACAGATACGCAGTATTTT
TRBD2	.	TRBV2	TRBJ2-3	CASSERLGPPSGDLTDTQYF	TGTGCCAGCAGTGAACGTCTGGGACCCCCTAGCGGGGACCTCACAGATACGCAGTATTTT
TRBD2	.	TRBV11-2	TRBJ2-1	CASSLAGGVEQFF	TGTGCCAGCAGCTTAGCGGGAGGCGTCGAGCAGTTCTTC
.	.	TRBV10-1	TRBJ2-3	CASSGDSTDTQYF	TGCGCCAGCAGTGGGGACAGCACAGATACGCAGTATTTT
.	once	TRBV7-2	TRBJ2-7	CASSLVDPGGTKQYF	TGTGCCAGCAGCTTAGTGGACCCGGGCGGGACAAAGCAGTACTTC
.	.	TRBV14	TRBJ2-2	CASSQDFGELFF	TGTGCCAGCAGCCAAGACTTCGGGGAGCTGTTTTTT
TRBD1	.	TRBV28	TRBJ1-5	CASRDGTVNQPQHF	TGTGCCAGCAGGGATGGGACAGTTAATCAGCCCCAGCATTTT
.	.	TRBV2	TRBJ2-1	CASSDPGPEMEQFF	TGTGCCAGCAGTGACCCGGGACCAGAGATGGAGCAGTTCTTC
.	once	TRBV7-2	TRBJ2-3	CASSFRPTDTQYF	TGTGCCAGCAGCTTCCGGCCTACAGATACGCAGTATTTT
.	.	TRBV7-9	TRBJ1-1	CASSLAWDTEAFF	TGTGCCAGCAGCTTAGCCTGGGACACTGAAGCTTTCTTT
TRBD1	.	TRBV29-1	TRBJ2-7	CSVETAGGPFSYEQYF	TGCAGCGTTGAAACGGCAGGGGGCCCCTTCTCCTACGAGCAGTACTTC
.	.	TRBV14	TRBJ1-3	CASSFQKKGLGNTIYF	TGTGCCAGCAGCTTCCAAAAAAAGGGCCTTGGAAACACCATATATTTT
.	.	TRBV6-6	TRBJ2-3	CASSYSGGATDTQYF	TGTGCCAGCAGTTACTCGGGGGGAGCCACAGATACGCAGTATTTT
.	.	TRBV6-6	TRBJ2-6	CASSYSPSGANVLTF	TGTGCCAGCAGTTACAGTCCATCCGGGGCCAACGTCCTGACTTTC
.	.	TRBV19	TRBJ1-5	CASSVHRWPSEQPQHF	TGTGCCAGTAGTGTCCACAGGTGGCCCTCTGAACAGCCCCAGCATTTT
.	.	TRBV20-1	TRBJ2-7	CSASDEQYF	TGCAGTGCTAGCGACGAGCAGTACTTC
TRBD2	few	TRBV27	TRBJ2-2	CATTPSGRAGGELFF	TGTGCCACAACCCCTAGCGGGAGGGCCGGCGGGGAGCTGTTTTTT